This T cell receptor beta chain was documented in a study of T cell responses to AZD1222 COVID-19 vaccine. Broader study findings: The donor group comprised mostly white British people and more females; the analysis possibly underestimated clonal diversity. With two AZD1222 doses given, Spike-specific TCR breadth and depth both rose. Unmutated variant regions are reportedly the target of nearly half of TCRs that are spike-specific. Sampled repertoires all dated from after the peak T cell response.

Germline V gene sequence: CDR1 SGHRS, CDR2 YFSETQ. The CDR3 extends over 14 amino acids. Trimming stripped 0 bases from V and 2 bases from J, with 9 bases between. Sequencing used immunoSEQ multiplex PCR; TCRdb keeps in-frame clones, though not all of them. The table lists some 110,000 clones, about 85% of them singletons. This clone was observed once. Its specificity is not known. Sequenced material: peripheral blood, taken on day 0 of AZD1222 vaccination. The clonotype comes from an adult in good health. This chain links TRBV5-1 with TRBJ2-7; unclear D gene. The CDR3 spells CASSLGLQAYEQYF. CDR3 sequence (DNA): TGCGCCAGCAGCTTGGGACTCCAAGCCTACGAGCAGTACTTC.